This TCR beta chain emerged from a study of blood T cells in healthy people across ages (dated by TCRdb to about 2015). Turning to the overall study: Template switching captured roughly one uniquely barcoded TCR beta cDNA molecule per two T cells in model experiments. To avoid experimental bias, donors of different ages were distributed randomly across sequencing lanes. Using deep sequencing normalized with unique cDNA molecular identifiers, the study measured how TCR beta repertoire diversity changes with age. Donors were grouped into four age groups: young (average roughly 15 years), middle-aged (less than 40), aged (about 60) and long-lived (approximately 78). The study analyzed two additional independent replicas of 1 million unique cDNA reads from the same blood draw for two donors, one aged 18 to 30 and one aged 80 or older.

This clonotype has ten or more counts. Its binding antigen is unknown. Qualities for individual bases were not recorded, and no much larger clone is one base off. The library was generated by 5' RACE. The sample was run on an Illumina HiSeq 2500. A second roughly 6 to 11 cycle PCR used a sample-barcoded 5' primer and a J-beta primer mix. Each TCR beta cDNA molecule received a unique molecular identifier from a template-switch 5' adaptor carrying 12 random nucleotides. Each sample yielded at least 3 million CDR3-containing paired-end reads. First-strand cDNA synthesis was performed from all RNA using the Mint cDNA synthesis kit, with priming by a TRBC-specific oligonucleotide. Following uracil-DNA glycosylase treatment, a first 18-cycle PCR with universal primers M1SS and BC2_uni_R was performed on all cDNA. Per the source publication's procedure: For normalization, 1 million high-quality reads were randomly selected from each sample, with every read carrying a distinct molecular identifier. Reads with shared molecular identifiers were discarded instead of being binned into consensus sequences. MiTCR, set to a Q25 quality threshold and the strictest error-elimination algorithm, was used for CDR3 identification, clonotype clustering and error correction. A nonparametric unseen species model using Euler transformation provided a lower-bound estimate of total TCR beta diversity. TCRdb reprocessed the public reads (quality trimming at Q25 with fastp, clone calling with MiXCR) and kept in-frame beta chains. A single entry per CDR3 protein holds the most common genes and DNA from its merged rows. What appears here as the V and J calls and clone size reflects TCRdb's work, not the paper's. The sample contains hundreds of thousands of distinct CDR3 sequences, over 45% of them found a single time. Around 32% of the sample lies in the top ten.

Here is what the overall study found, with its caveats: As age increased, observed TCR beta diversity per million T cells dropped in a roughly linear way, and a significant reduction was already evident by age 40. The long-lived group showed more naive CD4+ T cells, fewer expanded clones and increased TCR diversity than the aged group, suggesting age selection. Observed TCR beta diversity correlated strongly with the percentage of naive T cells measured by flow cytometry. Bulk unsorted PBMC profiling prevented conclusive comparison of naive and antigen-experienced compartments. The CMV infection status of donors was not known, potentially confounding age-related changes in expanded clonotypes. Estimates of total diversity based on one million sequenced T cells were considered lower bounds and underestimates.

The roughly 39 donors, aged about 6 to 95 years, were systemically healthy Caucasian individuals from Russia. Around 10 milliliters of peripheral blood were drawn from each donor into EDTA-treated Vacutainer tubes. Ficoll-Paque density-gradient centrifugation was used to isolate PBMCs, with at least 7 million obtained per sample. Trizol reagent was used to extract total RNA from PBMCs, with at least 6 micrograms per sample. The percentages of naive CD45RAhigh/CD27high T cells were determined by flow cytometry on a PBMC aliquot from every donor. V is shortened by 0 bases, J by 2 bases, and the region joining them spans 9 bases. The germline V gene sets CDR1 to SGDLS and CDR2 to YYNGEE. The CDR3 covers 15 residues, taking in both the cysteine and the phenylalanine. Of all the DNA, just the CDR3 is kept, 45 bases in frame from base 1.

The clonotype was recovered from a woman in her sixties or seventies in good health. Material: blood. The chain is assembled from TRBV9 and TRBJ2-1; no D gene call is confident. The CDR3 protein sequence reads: CASSVAEAAYNEQFF. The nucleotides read TGTGCCAGCAGCGTAGCTGAGGCGGCCTACAATGAGCAGTTCTTC.